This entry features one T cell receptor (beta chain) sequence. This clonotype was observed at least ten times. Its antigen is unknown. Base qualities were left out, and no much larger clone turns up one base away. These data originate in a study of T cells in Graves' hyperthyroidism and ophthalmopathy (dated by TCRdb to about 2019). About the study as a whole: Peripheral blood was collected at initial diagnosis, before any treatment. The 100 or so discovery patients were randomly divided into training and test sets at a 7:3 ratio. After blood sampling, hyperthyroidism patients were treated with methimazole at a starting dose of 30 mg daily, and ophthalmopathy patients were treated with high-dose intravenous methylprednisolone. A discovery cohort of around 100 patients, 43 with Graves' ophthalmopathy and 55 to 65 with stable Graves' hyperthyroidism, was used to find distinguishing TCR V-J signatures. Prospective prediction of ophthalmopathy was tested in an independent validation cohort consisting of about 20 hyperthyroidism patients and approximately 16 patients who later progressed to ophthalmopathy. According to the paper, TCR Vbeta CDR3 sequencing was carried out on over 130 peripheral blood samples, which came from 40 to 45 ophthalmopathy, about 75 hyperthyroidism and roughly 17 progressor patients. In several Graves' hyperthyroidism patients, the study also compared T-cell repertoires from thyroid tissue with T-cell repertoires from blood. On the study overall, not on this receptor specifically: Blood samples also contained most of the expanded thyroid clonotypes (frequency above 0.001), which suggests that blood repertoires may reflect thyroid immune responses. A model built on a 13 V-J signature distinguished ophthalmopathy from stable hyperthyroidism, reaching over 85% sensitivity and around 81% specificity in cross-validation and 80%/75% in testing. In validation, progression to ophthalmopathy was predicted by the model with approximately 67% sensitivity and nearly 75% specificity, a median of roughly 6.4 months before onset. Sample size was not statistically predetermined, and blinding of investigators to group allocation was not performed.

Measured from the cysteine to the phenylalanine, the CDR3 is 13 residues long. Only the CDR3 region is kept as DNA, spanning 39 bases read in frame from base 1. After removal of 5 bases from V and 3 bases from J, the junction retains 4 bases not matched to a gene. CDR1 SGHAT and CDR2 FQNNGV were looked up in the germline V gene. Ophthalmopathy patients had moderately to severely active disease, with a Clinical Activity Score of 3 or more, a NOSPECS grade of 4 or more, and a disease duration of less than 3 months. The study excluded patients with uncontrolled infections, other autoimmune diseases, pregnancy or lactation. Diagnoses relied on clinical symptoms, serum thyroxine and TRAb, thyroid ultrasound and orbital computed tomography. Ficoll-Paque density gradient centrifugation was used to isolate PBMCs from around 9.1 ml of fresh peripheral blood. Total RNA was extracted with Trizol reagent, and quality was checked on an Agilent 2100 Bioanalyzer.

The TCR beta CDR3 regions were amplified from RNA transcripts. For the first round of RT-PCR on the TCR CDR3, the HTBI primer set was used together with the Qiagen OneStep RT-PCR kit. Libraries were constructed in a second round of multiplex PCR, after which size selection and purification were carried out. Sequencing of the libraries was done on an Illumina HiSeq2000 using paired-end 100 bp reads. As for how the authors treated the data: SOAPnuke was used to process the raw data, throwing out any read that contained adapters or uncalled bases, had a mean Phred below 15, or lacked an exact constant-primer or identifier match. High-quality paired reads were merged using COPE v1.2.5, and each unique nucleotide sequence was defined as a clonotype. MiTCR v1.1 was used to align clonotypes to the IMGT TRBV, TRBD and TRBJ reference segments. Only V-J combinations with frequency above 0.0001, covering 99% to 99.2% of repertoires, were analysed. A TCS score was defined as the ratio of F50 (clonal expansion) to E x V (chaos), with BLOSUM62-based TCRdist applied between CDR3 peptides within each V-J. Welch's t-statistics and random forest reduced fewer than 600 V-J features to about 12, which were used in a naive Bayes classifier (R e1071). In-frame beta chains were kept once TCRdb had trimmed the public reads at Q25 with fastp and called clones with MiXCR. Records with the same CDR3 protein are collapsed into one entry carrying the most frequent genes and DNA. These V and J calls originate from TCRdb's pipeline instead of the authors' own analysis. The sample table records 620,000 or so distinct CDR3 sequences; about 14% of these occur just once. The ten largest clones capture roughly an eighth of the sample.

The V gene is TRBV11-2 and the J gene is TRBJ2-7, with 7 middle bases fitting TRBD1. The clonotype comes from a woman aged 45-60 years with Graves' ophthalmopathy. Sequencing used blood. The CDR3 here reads CASSADRFYEQYF. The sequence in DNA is TGTGCCAGCAGCGCGGACAGGTTCTACGAGCAGTACTTC.